Listed below are T cell receptor beta chains from one sample, sequenced in a study of T cell responses to AZD1222 COVID-19 vaccine. Clones were sequenced by immunoSEQ multiplex PCR, and TCRdb holds only the in-frame ones, with some missing. The sample records 150,000 to 200,000 clones, roughly 93% being singletons. The input for sequencing was peripheral blood, taken on day 0 of AZD1222 vaccination. These receptors were collected from an adult in good health. CDR3s include the opening cysteine and the closing phenylalanine or tryptophan. A D gene is named only where the DNA matches it firmly. Rows give clone size only sometimes, using once, few, many, or a class for an expanded clone.

j_gene | abundance | d_gene | v_gene | CDR3aa | CDR3nt
TRBJ1-3 | . | . | TRBV5-1 | CASKATAGNTIYF | TGCGCCAGCAAGGCGACAGCTGGAAACACCATATATTTT
TRBJ2-5 | . | . | TRBV14 | CASSQYRVMNF | TGTGCCAGCAGCCAATACAGGGTTATGAACTTC
TRBJ1-6 | once | TRBD1 | TRBV5-4 | CASSSTGATLNSPLHF | TGTGCCAGCAGCTCGACAGGGGCGACGTTGAATTCACCCCTCCACTTT
TRBJ1-1 | . | TRBD1 | TRBV5-1 | CASSRGTDTEAFF | TGCGCCAGCAGCCGGGGGACAGACACTGAAGCTTTCTTT
TRBJ1-1 | . | TRBD1 | TRBV28 | CASSLASGGEAFF | TGTGCCAGCAGTTTAGCCTCAGGGGGAGAAGCTTTCTTT
TRBJ2-7 | . | TRBD2 | TRBV18 | CASSPREGNYEQYF | TGTGCCAGCTCACCACGGGAGGGAAACTACGAGCAGTACTTC
TRBJ1-2 | . | . | TRBV27 | CASSLTRVSYGYTF | TGTGCCAGCAGCCTTACGCGGGTCTCCTATGGCTACACCTTC
TRBJ1-1 | . | . | TRBV5-1 | CASSLSGSNTEAFF | TGCGCCAGCAGCTTATCAGGGTCTAACACTGAAGCTTTCTTT
TRBJ1-4 | once | . | TRBV28 | CASSSRQPNEKLFF | TGTGCCAGCAGTTCTAGACAGCCCAATGAAAAACTGTTTTTT
TRBJ2-1 | . | . | TRBV3-1/TRBV3-2 | CASSQVNSYNEQFF | TGTGCCAGCAGCCAAGTGAACTCCTACAATGAGCAGTTCTTC
TRBJ2-7 | . | . | TRBV5-1 | CASSLVGNSYEQYF | TGCGCCAGCAGCTTGGTCGGGAACTCCTACGAGCAGTACTTC
TRBJ2-2 | . | . | TRBV9 | CASSVAISYEAGELFF | TGTGCCAGCAGCGTAGCGATCAGTTACGAGGCCGGGGAGCTGTTTTTT
TRBJ1-5 | . | . | TRBV19 | CASSMGSSHSNQPQHF | TGTGCCAGTAGTATGGGTTCCAGCCATAGCAATCAGCCCCAGCATTTT
TRBJ1-1 | few | . | TRBV6-5 | CASSWGIGNTEAFF | TGTGCCAGCAGCTGGGGTATTGGGAACACTGAAGCTTTCTTT
TRBJ1-2 | . | . | TRBV12-5 | CASGSYSRHYGYTF | TGTGCTAGTGGTTCCTACAGCCGCCACTATGGCTACACCTTC
TRBJ1-1 | . | . | TRBV6-5 | CASSYDQNTEAFF | TGTGCCAGCAGTTATGATCAGAACACTGAAGCTTTCTTT
TRBJ1-2 | . | . | TRBV7-2 | CASSLGIRGYTF | TGTGCCAGCAGCTTGGGAATAAGAGGCTACACCTTC
TRBJ1-4 | . | . | TRBV9 | CASSVAGVINEKLFF | TGTGCCAGCAGCGTAGCAGGGGTAATTAATGAAAAACTGTTTTTT
TRBJ1-3 | . | . | TRBV12-5 | CASGQDGGNTIYF | TGTGCTAGTGGCCAGGACGGAGGAAACACCATATATTTT
TRBJ2-1 | . | TRBD2 | TRBV27 | CASSLEWWAGGGSYNEQFF | TGTGCCAGCAGTTTAGAATGGTGGGCGGGAGGGGGCTCCTACAATGAGCAGTTCTTC
TRBJ2-3 | . | . | TRBV13 | CASSLTRADTQYF | TGTGCCAGCAGCTTAACCCGGGCTGATACGCAGTATTTT
TRBJ2-1 | . | TRBD1 | TRBV5-1 | CASSLPRTGGYNEQFF | TGCGCCAGCAGCTTGCCTCGGACAGGAGGTTACAATGAGCAGTTCTTC
TRBJ1-2 | . | . | TRBV6-5 | CASRNPQDYGYTF | TGTGCCAGCAGAAATCCCCAGGACTATGGCTACACCTTC
TRBJ2-2 | . | TRBD1 | TRBV5-1 | CASSPSGGFNTGELFF | TGCGCCAGCAGCCCCTCAGGGGGCTTTAACACCGGGGAGCTGTTTTTT
TRBJ1-2 | . | . | TRBV2 | CARIPGGYTF | TGTGCCAGAATTCCAGGAGGCTACACCTTC
TRBJ1-2 | . | . | TRBV29-1 | CSVVQGPYGYTF | TGCAGCGTTGTTCAAGGGCCGTATGGCTACACCTTC
TRBJ1-1 | . | . | TRBV7-6 | CASSLWADLGDTEAFF | TGTGCCAGCAGCTTATGGGCCGACTTAGGGGACACTGAAGCTTTCTTT
TRBJ2-7 | . | . | TRBV3-1/TRBV3-2 | CASSQEEGVGGIYEQYF | TGTGCCAGCAGCCAAGAGGAGGGAGTAGGTGGGATCTACGAGCAGTACTTC